This TCR beta chain came from a study of blood T cell repertoires in COVID-19. This clone was counted a single time. J was trimmed by 4 bases and V by 7 bases; bases with no gene match: 10. Germline values: CDR1 MNHEY, CDR2 SVGAGI. This CDR3 comprises 15 residues. Produced via immunoSEQ multiplex PCR; TCRdb's table is partial and in-frame only. The sample gives 95,000 to 150,000 clones, around four fifths of which show up once; 5.9% is in the top ten. The sequencing input was peripheral blood. The genes are TRBV6-5 and TRBJ1-3, with 7 bases aligning to TRBD1. The clonotype comes from a man older than 75 with active or convalescent COVID-19. CDR3 region: CASKEDAGGGNTIYF. CDR3 DNA sequence: TGTGCCAGCAAAGAAGATGCAGGGGGGGGAAACACCATATATTTT.